Below are 8 T cell receptor beta chains sequenced from a single sample in a study of long-term antiretroviral therapy in people with HIV. Researchers ran immunoSEQ v3.0 at survey level. Sequencing used immunoSEQ multiplex PCR; TCRdb keeps in-frame clones, though not all of them. Among just under 30,000 clones, around 85% were seen once, and the ten largest hold about 7%. Sequenced material: unsorted PBMCs, taken roughly 5 years before starting antiretroviral therapy. The receptor source for this set is a man between 45 and 60 years old with HIV.

A single count supports this clone. This chain connects TRBV4-1 to TRBJ2-4, with D possibly TRBD2 on 5 matching bases. V lost 4 bases and J lost 6, with 13 bases in between. Germline values: CDR1 MGHRA, CDR2 YSYEKL. The length of the CDR3 is 14 residues. CDR3 nucleotide sequence: TGCGCCAGCAGCCCGGGATACTCCAGAAACATTCAGTACTTC. Translation gives CASSPGYSRNIQYF.

CDR3: CASRGGGYTDTQYF. The CDR3 nucleotides are TGTGCCAGCAGGGGGGGCGGATACACAGATACGCAGTATTTT. The chain carries TRBV6-1 and TRBJ2-3; D may match TRBD1 or TRBD2 (6 bases each). V was shortened by 6 bases and J by 2 bases, with 12 bases between the two germline ends. Germline V gene lookup returns CDR1 MNHNS and CDR2 SASEGT. The CDR3 is 14 residues long.

V gene TRBV5-1 combines with J gene TRBJ2-1; 7 positions match TRBD1. Looked up from germline, CDR1 is SGHRS and CDR2 is YFSETQ. CDR3 length: 15 residues. V gave up 4 bases and J gave up 8 bases; unmatched junction bases: 12. The DNA for the CDR3 is TGCGCCAGCAGCCCAAACCTGGACAGGATCGATGAGCAGTTCTTC. Its protein is CASSPNLDRIDEQFF. Full variable domain (rest looked up from reference TRBV5-1 and TRBJ2-1): KAGVTQTPRYLIKTRGQQVTLSCSPISGHRSVSWYQQTPGQGLQFLFEYFSETQRNKGNFPGRFSGRQFSNSRSEMNVSTLELGDSALYLCASSPNLDRIDEQFFGPGTRLTVL.

This sequence joins TRBV13 and TRBJ1-1; possibly TRBD1 for D (5 bases). Between the trimmed V and J ends, which lost 1 base and 5 bases, there was a span of 14 bases. CDR3 length equals 15 residues. Germline CDR1 is PRHDT and CDR2 is FYEKMQ (reference sequence). The CDR3 loop reads CASSLDPGVWTEAFF. CDR3 nucleotide sequence: TGTGCCAGCAGCTTAGATCCGGGGGTATGGACTGAAGCTTTCTTT.

The J gene is TRBJ2-7, the V gene TRBV7-2; possibly TRBD2 for D (5 bases). Trimming left V 0 bases short and J 5 bases short, with 14 bases between. Germline V lookup: CDR1 SGHTA, CDR2 FQGNSA. The CDR3 extends over 15 amino acids. The CDR3 sequence: CASSLAGVVLNEQYF. The DNA of the CDR3 is TGTGCCAGCAGCTTAGCGGGAGTGGTCTTAAACGAGCAGTACTTC.

The chain carries TRBV5-5 and TRBJ1-2, with 8 bases lining up with TRBD1. Trimming cost V 4 bases and J 3 bases; bases outside gene matches: 8. The germline gives CDR1 SGHKS, CDR2 YYEKEE (reference sequence). The CDR3 is 15 amino acids. This CDR3 reads CASSTGTGFYYGYTF. The CDR3 DNA follows: TGTGCCAGCAGCACCGGGACAGGCTTTTACTATGGCTACACCTTC. Full variable domain (remainder filled in from reference TRBV5-5 and TRBJ1-2): DAGVTQSPTHLIKTRGQQVTLRCSPISGHKSVSWYQQVLGQGPQFIFQYYEKEERGRGNFPDRFSARQFPNYSSELNVNALLLGDSALYLCASSTGTGFYYGYTFGSGTRLTVV.

This sequence joins TRBV27 and TRBJ2-1, with D unclear. CDR1 MNHEY and CDR2 SMNVEV come from the germline V gene (reference sequence). The length of the CDR3 is 13 residues. V was pared by 5 bases and J by 10 bases, with 15 bases between. This chain's CDR3 is CASSVLTPSEQFF. The CDR3 bases are TGTGCCAGCAGTGTCCTCACTCCGAGCGAGCAGTTCTTC.

The chain has TRBV5-1 and TRBJ2-7; 10 nucleotides match TRBD2. The CDR3 is made up of 15 amino acids. The germline CDR1 and CDR2 sequences are SGHRS and YFSETQ. Germline trimming cut 3 bases from V and 3 bases from J; bases unmatched to any gene: 6. The CDR3 bases are TGCGCCAGCAGCTCTGTAGCGGGGGGCGACTACGAGCAGTACTTC. Translation: CASSSVAGGDYEQYF.